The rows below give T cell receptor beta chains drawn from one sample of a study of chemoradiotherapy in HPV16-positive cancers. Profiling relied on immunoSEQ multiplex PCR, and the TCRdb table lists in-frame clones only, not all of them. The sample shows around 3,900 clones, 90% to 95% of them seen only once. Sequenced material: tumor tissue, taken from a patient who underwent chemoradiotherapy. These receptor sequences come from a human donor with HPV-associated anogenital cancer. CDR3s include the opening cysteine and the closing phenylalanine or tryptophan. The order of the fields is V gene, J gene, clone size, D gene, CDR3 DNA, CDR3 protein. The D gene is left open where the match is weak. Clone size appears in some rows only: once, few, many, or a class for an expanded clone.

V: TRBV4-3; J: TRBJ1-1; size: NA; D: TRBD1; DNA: TGCGCCAGCAGCTGGCGTAACAGGGGAGGTGAAGCTTTCTTT; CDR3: CASSWRNRGGEAFF
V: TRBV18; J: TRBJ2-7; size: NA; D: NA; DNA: TGTGCCAGCTCACCGACTAAGGGGCCACGAGGTGAGCAGTACTTC; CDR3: CASSPTKGPRGEQYF
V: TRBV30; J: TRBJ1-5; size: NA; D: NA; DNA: TGTGCCTGGAGTAGGCAGGACAATCAGCCCCAGCATTTT; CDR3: CAWSRQDNQPQHF
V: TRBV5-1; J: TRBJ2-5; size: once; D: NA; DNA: TGCGCCAGCAGCTTGTATGGCAGGGCAAACCAAGAGACCCAGTACTTC; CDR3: CASSLYGRANQETQYF
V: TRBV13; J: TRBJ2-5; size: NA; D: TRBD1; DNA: TGTGCCAGCAGTGTCGACAGGGGGAAAGAGACCCAGTACTTC; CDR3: CASSVDRGKETQYF
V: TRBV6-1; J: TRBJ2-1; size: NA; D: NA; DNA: TGTGCCAGCAGTGTAAGATGGGGCCATGCCAATGAGCAGTTCTTC; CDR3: CASSVRWGHANEQFF
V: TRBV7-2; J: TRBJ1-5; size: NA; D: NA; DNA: TGTGCCAGCAGCTCTAGGCAAGTGGGCAATCAGCCCCAGCATTTT; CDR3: CASSSRQVGNQPQHF
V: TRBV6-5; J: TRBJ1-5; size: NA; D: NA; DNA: TGTGCCAGCCGCGCCAGGGTTAGCAATCAGCCCCAGCATTTT; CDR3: CASRARVSNQPQHF
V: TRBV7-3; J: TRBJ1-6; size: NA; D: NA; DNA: TGTGCCAGCAGCTTAGGGGCAGGGGCCAATTCACCCCTCCACTTT; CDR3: CASSLGAGANSPLHF
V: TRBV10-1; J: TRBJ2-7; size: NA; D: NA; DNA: TGCGCCAGCAGTGAGTCCTTATCCTACGAGCAGTACTTC; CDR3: CASSESLSYEQYF
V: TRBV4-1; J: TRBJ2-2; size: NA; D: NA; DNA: TGCGCCAGCAGCCAAGAGCAGGGACTTGGCGGGGAGCTGTTTTTT; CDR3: CASSQEQGLGGELFF
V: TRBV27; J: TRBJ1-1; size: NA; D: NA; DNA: TGTGCCAGCAGCTCCGGACAGTTCCGGGCTGAAGCTTTCTTT; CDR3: CASSSGQFRAEAFF
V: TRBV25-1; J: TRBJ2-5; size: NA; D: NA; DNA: TGTGCCAGCAGTGAGCGGGGGCACCAAGAGACCCAGTACTTC; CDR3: CASSERGHQETQYF
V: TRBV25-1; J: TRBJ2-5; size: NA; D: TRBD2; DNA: TGTGCCAGCAGTGTGAGCGGGGGGGCCTTGGAGACCCAGTACTTC; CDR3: CASSVSGGALETQYF
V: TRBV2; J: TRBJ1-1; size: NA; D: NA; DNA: TGTGCCAGCAGAGGACAGACGAACACTGAAGCTTTCTTT; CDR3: CASRGQTNTEAFF
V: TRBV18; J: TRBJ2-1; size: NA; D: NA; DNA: TGTGCCAGCTCCCCAAGGGGGGTTTGGTCCTACAATGAGCAGTTCTTC; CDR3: CASSPRGVWSYNEQFF